This record concerns one T cell receptor (beta chain) sequence. Its target is unknown. PCR amplification relied on 60 Vbeta primers (plus 13 Jbeta primers). Clones were sequenced by immunoSEQ multiplex PCR, and TCRdb holds only the in-frame ones, with some missing. The sample includes approximately 180,000 clones, approximately 80% of them seen just once. This specimen belongs to a study of cytomegalovirus exposure and HLA in healthy donors. Study-level background: An earlier analysis identified 110 million or so unique TCR beta sequences in about 190 million T cells. Within an early data release were around 80 million unique TCRs drawn from HLA-typed donors.

Study-wide findings and caveats: Roughly even sequencing depth across donors was the assumption behind the presence/absence analyses. CMV serostatus was the sole immune exposure data available.

Unmatched junction bases numbered 20, after V lost 3 bases and J lost 1 base. The germline V gene encodes CDR1 MDHEN and CDR2 SYDVKM. The CDR3 extends over 21 amino acids. This chain links TRBV28 with TRBJ1-2; 10 nucleotides align to TRBD1. The source is a woman between 18 and 29 years old in good health and CMV-seropositive. The sequencing input was PBMCs. CDR3 in amino acids: CASSFFGTGVVRLSFNYGYTF. For the CDR3, the DNA is TGTGCCAGCAGTTTCTTCGGGACAGGGGTTGTGCGACTATCATTTAACTATGGCTACACCTTC.